Listed below are T cell receptor beta chains from one sample, sequenced in a study of blood T cell repertoires in COVID-19. Using immunoSEQ multiplex PCR, the repertoire was profiled, and TCRdb retains in-frame clones only, with some absent. The sample lists 30,000 to 45,000 clones; 91% were seen once. The sample taken for sequencing was peripheral blood. These TCRs come from a man in his fifties or sixties with active COVID-19. Each CDR3 is given with its conserved first and last residue. D genes are given only for firm matches. Clone sizes are given selectively: once, few, many, or a class where the clone is expanded.

- | TRBJ2-7 | - | TRBV6-6 | TGTGCCAGCAGTCAAGGGGCAAGGGACTACGAGCAGTACTTC | CASSQGARDYEQYF
- | TRBJ2-1 | - | TRBV7-2 | TGTGCCAGCAGTGGACCGGGACTCCCGGGGAGGGAGCAGTTCTTC | CASSGPGLPGREQFF
- | TRBJ2-1 | - | TRBV11-2 | TGTGCCAGCAGACAGGGAGCGCCTAGCTCCTACAATGAGCAGTTCTTC | CASRQGAPSSYNEQFF
- | TRBJ1-5 | TRBD1 | TRBV7-9 | TGTGCCAGCAGCTTAGGAAGGGGACAGGGAAGGACTCAGCCCCAGCATTTT | CASSLGRGQGRTQPQHF
- | TRBJ2-3 | - | TRBV5-1 | TGCGCCAGCACCCCTGGGGCGGTAGTAGATACGCAGTATTTT | CASTPGAVVDTQYF
once | TRBJ2-3 | TRBD2 | TRBV9 | TGTGCCAGCAGCGTAGGACTAGCGGGGACAGATACGCAGTATTTT | CASSVGLAGTDTQYF
- | TRBJ2-2 | - | TRBV7-2 | TGTGCCAGCAGCAGCGGGACAGGTAGACTCACCGGGGAGCTGTTTTTT | CASSSGTGRLTGELFF
- | TRBJ1-2 | TRBD1 | TRBV2 | TGTGCCAGCAGTGTAGGACAGGACTATGGCTACACCTTC | CASSVGQDYGYTF
- | TRBJ1-2 | - | TRBV2 | TGTGCCAGCAGCGCGGGGGGGCCCTATGGCTACACCTTC | CASSAGGPYGYTF
- | TRBJ1-2 | - | TRBV9 | TGTGCCAGCAGCGTAGTCGCAGGGGTAAACTATGGCTACACCTTC | CASSVVAGVNYGYTF
- | TRBJ1-5 | TRBD1 | TRBV7-2 | TGTGCCAGCAGTTCAGGGACAGGGCCTCAGCCCCAGCATTTT | CASSSGTGPQPQHF
- | TRBJ2-3 | TRBD1 | TRBV7-8 | TGTGCCAGCAGCTCGGACAGGGAGAGCACAGATACGCAGTATTTT | CASSSDRESTDTQYF
- | TRBJ2-3 | TRBD1 | TRBV4-2 | TGTGCCAGCAGCCAAGGGACAGGGGGAGATACGCAGTATTTT | CASSQGTGGDTQYF
- | TRBJ1-1 | - | TRBV6-5 | TGTGCCAGCAGACCTTACACCCAAATTCACACTGAAGCTTTCTTT | CASRPYTQIHTEAFF
- | TRBJ2-7 | TRBD1 | TRBV3-1/TRBV3-2 | TGTGCCAGCAGCCAGGGACAGGGAAGGGAGCAGTACTTC | CASSQGQGREQYF
few | TRBJ1-3 | TRBD1 | TRBV10-3 | TGTGCCATCAGCTCGGACAGGAATCTAGACACCATATATTTT | CAISSDRNLDTIYF
- | TRBJ2-7 | TRBD1 | TRBV9 | TGTGCCAGCAGCGTAGTCAGGGGGCATTACGAGCAGTACTTC | CASSVVRGHYEQYF
- | TRBJ1-4 | TRBD1 | TRBV4-1 | TGCGCCAGCACACGCGGGACAGGGGGCAGGGGGGAAAAACTGTTTTTT | CASTRGTGGRGEKLFF
- | TRBJ2-1 | - | TRBV5-4 | TGTGCCAGCAGCCTATGGGACTGGAGGGGCCATGAGCAGTTCTTC | CASSLWDWRGHEQFF
- | TRBJ2-3 | - | TRBV3-1/TRBV3-2 | TGTGCCAGCAGCCAAGATAAACTTAGCACAGATACGCAGTATTTT | CASSQDKLSTDTQYF
once | TRBJ1-5 | - | TRBV19 | TGTGCCAGTAGTATTAAGGCGGATCAGCCCCAGCATTTT | CASSIKADQPQHF
- | TRBJ1-2 | TRBD1 | TRBV2 | TGTGCCAGCAGTGGGGACAGCAACTATGGCTACACCTTC | CASSGDSNYGYTF
- | TRBJ1-2 | TRBD1 | TRBV5-6 | TGTGCCAGCAGCTTGGGGACAGGGGCGAATTCCTATGGCTACACCTTC | CASSLGTGANSYGYTF
- | TRBJ1-2 | TRBD1 | TRBV5-1 | TGCGCCAGCAGCCCTGACAGGGCCTTATATGGCTACACCTTC | CASSPDRALYGYTF
- | TRBJ2-1 | - | TRBV29-1 | TGCAGCGGAACGGGGGGCGGGAGTTTATACAATGAGCAGTTCTTC | CSGTGGGSLYNEQFF
- | TRBJ1-2 | - | TRBV9 | TGTGCCAGCAGCCCGAGCTGGGCAGGGGAGTATGGCTACACCTTC | CASSPSWAGEYGYTF
- | TRBJ2-1 | TRBD2 | TRBV4-2 | TGTGCCAGCAGCCAAGATCTAGCGGGGACTAATGAGCAGTTCTTC | CASSQDLAGTNEQFF
- | TRBJ2-6 | - | TRBV6-5 | TGTGCCAGCAGTTACGCGGGGGCCAACGTCCTGACTTTC | CASSYAGANVLTF
- | TRBJ2-5 | TRBD1 | TRBV5-1 | TGCGCCAGCAGCTTCGGACAGGGGCGAGAGACCCAGTACTTC | CASSFGQGRETQYF
once | TRBJ2-3 | TRBD2 | TRBV7-8 | TGTGCCAGCAGCTTAGTTTGGAGCGGGGTTGGTGATACGCAGTATTTT | CASSLVWSGVGDTQYF
few | TRBJ1-5 | - | TRBV7-2 | TGTGCCAGCAGCTTCAGGGCTGGTCAGCCCCAGCATTTT | CASSFRAGQPQHF
once | TRBJ2-2 | - | TRBV2 | TGTGCCAGCAGTGTAGAGTCCCTGAGCACCGGGGAGCTGTTTTTT | CASSVESLSTGELFF
- | TRBJ2-6 | - | TRBV6-2/TRBV6-3 | TGTGCCAGCAGTTCCGGGATAGGTAGCTCTGGGGCCAACGTCCTGACTTTC | CASSSGIGSSGANVLTF
- | TRBJ1-5 | - | TRBV7-9 | TGTGCCAGCAGCTTATTCCTGGGGCTTGGGGGCAGGAGCAATCAGCCCCAGCATTTT | CASSLFLGLGGRSNQPQHF
once | TRBJ2-1 | TRBD2 | TRBV4-2 | TGTGCCAGCAGCCCCACTCTAGCGGGGGGGAAGGGTGAGCAGTTCTTC | CASSPTLAGGKGEQFF
- | TRBJ2-3 | - | TRBV5-1 | TGCGCCAGCAGTCGACAGGACCGCACAGATACGCAGTATTTT | CASSRQDRTDTQYF
- | TRBJ2-2 | TRBD1 | TRBV2 | TGTGCCAGCACCTGGACAGGGGACACCGGGGAGCTGTTTTTT | CASTWTGDTGELFF
- | TRBJ2-3 | - | TRBV27 | TGTGCCAGCAGCCCCCACCGACAGAGCACAGATACGCAGTATTTT | CASSPHRQSTDTQYF
few | TRBJ1-2 | - | TRBV15 | TGTGCCACCAGCATAAACAGAATATATGGCTACACCTTC | CATSINRIYGYTF
- | TRBJ2-1 | - | TRBV30 | TGTGCCTGGAGCCTGGGGAGTTACAATGAGCAGTTCTTC | CAWSLGSYNEQFF
- | TRBJ1-6 | - | TRBV6-1 | TGTGCCAGCAGTGATAGTCTAGGGGGTCGTAATTCACCCCTCCACTTT | CASSDSLGGRNSPLHF
- | TRBJ1-1 | - | TRBV4-3 | TGCGCCAGCAGCCAAGATCCCCTGATGACGGAGATGAACACTGAAGCTTTCTTT | CASSQDPLMTEMNTEAFF
- | TRBJ1-4 | - | TRBV21-1 | TGTGCGGAAGACCGGGACAGTAATGAAAAACTGTTTTTT | CAEDRDSNEKLFF
once | TRBJ1-3 | - | TRBV18 | TGTGCCAGCTCATCGGGCCAAAGGGGAGGAAACACCATATATTTT | CASSSGQRGGNTIYF
- | TRBJ1-3 | - | TRBV6-5 | TGTGCCAGCAGCTCGATCGACAGAGAAAACACCATATATTTT | CASSSIDRENTIYF
- | TRBJ2-7 | TRBD1 | TRBV6-2/TRBV6-3 | TGTGCCAGCAGTAGGCGTGGGGGGACAGGTTCCTACGAGCAGTACTTC | CASSRRGGTGSYEQYF
- | TRBJ1-5 | - | TRBV29-1 | TGCAGCGTTATGGAGTATAGCAATCAGCCCCAGCATTTT | CSVMEYSNQPQHF
- | TRBJ1-5 | - | TRBV2 | TGTGCCAGCAGTGGTTCGAGCAATCAGCCCCAGCATTTT | CASSGSSNQPQHF
- | TRBJ2-2 | TRBD1 | TRBV27 | TGTGCCAGCAGCCTATACTCGGGACAGCAAACGAACACCGGGGAGCTGTTTTTT | CASSLYSGQQTNTGELFF
- | TRBJ1-5 | - | TRBV2 | TGTGCCAGCCGTCGGGATAGCAATCAGCCCCAGCATTTT | CASRRDSNQPQHF
- | TRBJ2-2 | TRBD1 | TRBV7-6 | TGTGCCAGCAGTCGAGGGACAGATTTTTCCGGGGAGCTGTTTTTT | CASSRGTDFSGELFF
- | TRBJ1-1 | - | TRBV21-1 | TGTGCCAGCCCCAAGGTTAGACAGATGAACACTGAAGCTTTCTTT | CASPKVRQMNTEAFF